This passage covers 8 T cell receptor beta chains from one sample sequenced in a study of CD4 T cell repertoires in COVID-19. No culture step preceded sequencing of the ex vivo isolated memory T cells. Profiled with immunoSEQ multiplex PCR; TCRdb holds only in-frame clones, not every one. The repertoire holds 20,000 to 30,000 clones, with over 85% as singletons. Sample: circulating follicular helper CD4+ T cells (cTfh) from blood, taken before the COVID-19 pandemic. All receptors come from a human donor who had COVID-19.

The chain carries TRBV19 and TRBJ1-2; D might be TRBD1 (6 bases). There are 13 residues in the CDR3. V was pared by 5 bases and J by 4 bases, with 11 bases between. CDR1 is LNHDA, CDR2 SQIVND, per germline (reference sequence). The CDR3 sequence is CASSPDRFYGYTF. CDR3 nucleotide sequence: TGTGCCAGTAGTCCCGACAGGTTCTATGGCTACACCTTC. The variable domain in full, completed from reference TRBV19 and TRBJ1-2, reads DGGITQSPKYLFRKEGQNVTLSCEQNLNHDAMYWYRQDPGQGLRLIYYSQIVNDFQKGDIAEGYSVSREKKESFPLTVTSAQKNPTAFYLCASSPDRFYGYTFGSGTRLTVV.

This chain uses TRBV2 with TRBJ2-7; 7 bases are a match to TRBD1. This CDR3 region has 11 residues. V shed 8 bases and J 6 bases; nucleotides not matched to a gene: 4. Germline assignment: CDR1 SNHLY and CDR2 FYNNEI. The CDR3 loop reads CASEGDSEQYF. The CDR3, as DNA: TGTGCCAGCGAGGGGGACAGCGAGCAGTACTTC.

The rearrangement uses TRBV27 and TRBJ1-2, with 10 bases fitting TRBD1. CDR1 and CDR2 (germline): MNHEY, SMNVEV (reference sequence). This CDR3 region has 19 residues. Trimming took 4 bases from V and 2 from J; bases not matched to a gene: 16. The CDR3 spells CASSSSHRQGAIVNYGYTF. CDR3 nucleotide sequence: TGTGCCAGCAGTTCATCGCACCGACAGGGGGCTATTGTAAACTATGGCTACACCTTC.

V and J are TRBV30 and TRBJ2-3, with D unresolved. The CDR3 is 12 amino acids. V was shortened by 1 base and J by 6 bases, with 8 bases between the two germline ends. Germline-derived CDR1 and CDR2 are GTSNPN and SVGIG (reference sequence). The CDR3 bases are TGTGCCTGGAGTGGCCTGCGGGATACGCAGTATTTT. Amino acid sequence: CAWSGLRDTQYF.

The V gene is TRBV10-1, the J gene TRBJ2-5, with 8 positions matching TRBD2. CDR1 and CDR2 from the germline V gene are WNHNN and SYGVQD (reference sequence). CDR3 length: 16 residues. V shed 6 bases and J 2 bases; nucleotides not matched to a gene: 11. The CDR3 nucleotides read TGCGCCAGCAGCCCCGGGGGGGGACTCGGTCAAGAGACCCAGTACTTC. It translates to CASSPGGGLGQETQYF.

The rearrangement uses TRBV5-1 and TRBJ2-1; TRBD1 matches at 7 bases. Per the germline V gene, CDR1 is SGHRS and CDR2 is YFSETQ. V dropped 5 bases and J dropped 5; count of bases not matched to a gene: 10. The CDR3 length is 15 residues. The CDR3 protein is CASRTSAGGDNEQFF. CDR3 nucleotide sequence: TGCGCCAGCAGAACCTCGGCAGGGGGTGACAATGAGCAGTTCTTC.

This chain links TRBV2 with TRBJ2-1, with 11 bases matching TRBD2. V dropped 6 bases and J dropped 8; count of bases not matched to a gene: 12. Germline V CDR1 and CDR2: SNHLY, FYNNEI. This CDR3 has 16 amino acids. This CDR3 is CASRSQLAGVADEQFF. CDR3 coding DNA: TGTGCCAGCAGGTCCCAACTAGCGGGAGTGGCAGATGAGCAGTTCTTC.

The rearrangement joins TRBV28 to TRBJ2-5; possibly TRBD2 for D (6 bases). The CDR3 has 12 residues. From germline, CDR1 is MDHEN and CDR2 SYDVKM. Deletions cut 9 bases from V and 7 bases from J, with 15 bases between. This CDR3 is CASNGGIVTQYF. The CDR3 nucleotides read TGTGCCAGTAATGGAGGGATCGTGACCCAGTACTTC.